This T cell receptor (beta chain) emerged from a study of vaccination and CD4 T cells after COVID-19. Across the whole study: The peptides that stimulated the cells were overlapping spike peptides from SARS-CoV-2, HCoV-NL63, HCoV-OC43 and HCoV-229E. Cultures that served as controls received a CEFX pool, an HIV-1 Nef pool, or no peptide.

Regarding the study as a whole: With convalescent patients, a median about 90% of reactive clones emerged solely after vaccination.

Sequencing of cultured CD4+ T cell DNA used the Oncomine TCR Beta short-read assay. Extraction of genomic DNA was performed on cultured CD4+ T cells. TCRdb redid the calling of the PCR reads with MiXCR, one entry per CDR3 protein. Of approximately 17,000 distinct CDR3 sequences in the sample, 50% were seen once. The CDR3 is made up of 13 amino acids. The V gene end was trimmed by 5 bases and the J gene end by 14 bases; junction bases not matched to a gene: 4. Per germline, CDR1 LNHDA and CDR2 SQIVND (reference sequence). This clonotype occurred once. Its antigen is not known. Treatment indicated: approximately 9-day PBMC culture with coronavirus spike peptide pools or control peptides (ViraFEST assay).

V usage is TRBV19 and J usage is TRBJ1-6; TRBD1 matches 12 bases. The source is a human donor who had recovered from COVID-19. The sequenced sample was CD4+ T cells from blood, cultured in vitro. CDR3 region: CASSGTGGRSLHF. DNA of the CDR3: TGTGCCAGTAGTGGGACAGGGGGCAGGTCCCTCCACTTT.